This T cell receptor beta chain emerged from a study of T cell changes during pregnancy in multiple sclerosis. The CDR3 runs to 16 residues. Trimming at V came to 11 bases and at J to 5 bases, leaving 17 bases not matched to a gene. The germline V gene encodes CDR1 MNHGY and CDR2 SAAAGT. Using immunoSEQ multiplex PCR, the repertoire was profiled, and TCRdb retains in-frame clones only, with some absent. The sample has about 42,000 clones; around 90% are singletons. This clone was detected once. The input for sequencing was CD4+ T cells from peripheral blood mononuclear cells, taken after pregnancy. This receptor was taken from a female donor in good health, enrolled as a control in a pregnancy study. This rearrangement joins TRBV6-8 to TRBJ2-5; 10 nucleotides line up with TRBD2. CDR3 sequence (DNA): TGTGCCCAAAAGGATAAGGGACTAGCGTCTCTCGAGACCCAGTACTTC. It translates to CAQKDKGLASLETQYF.